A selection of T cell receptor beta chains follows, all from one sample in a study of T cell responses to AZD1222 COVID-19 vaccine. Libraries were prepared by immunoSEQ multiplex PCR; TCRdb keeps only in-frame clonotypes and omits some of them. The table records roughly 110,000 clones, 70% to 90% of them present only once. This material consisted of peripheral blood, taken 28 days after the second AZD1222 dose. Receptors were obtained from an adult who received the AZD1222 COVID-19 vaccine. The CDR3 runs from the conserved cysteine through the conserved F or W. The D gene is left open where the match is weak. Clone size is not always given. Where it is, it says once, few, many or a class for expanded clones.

CASSQGSSNQPQHF	TGTGCCAGTAGCCAAGGGTCCAGCAATCAGCCCCAGCATTTT	NA	TRBJ1-5	NA	TRBV19
CASSVHRDKNTGELFF	TGTGCCAGCAGCGTACACCGGGACAAAAACACCGGGGAGCTGTTTTTT	NA	TRBJ2-2	NA	TRBV9
CASSPGQGHQETQYF	TGCGCCAGCAGTCCGGGACAGGGTCATCAAGAGACCCAGTACTTC	once	TRBJ2-5	TRBD1	TRBV10-1
CASSLGAGQQQPQHF	TGTGCCAGCAGCTTGGGAGCGGGGCAGCAGCAGCCCCAGCATTTT	once	TRBJ1-5	NA	TRBV7-2
CASSEVSAQETQYF	TGTGCCAGCAGTGAAGTTTCCGCTCAAGAGACCCAGTACTTC	NA	TRBJ2-5	NA	TRBV2
CASSQSDRYNEQFF	TGTGCCAGCAGCCAATCGGACAGGTACAATGAGCAGTTCTTC	NA	TRBJ2-1	TRBD1	TRBV3-1/TRBV3-2
CASGTGQGNYGYTF	TGTGCTAGTGGCACGGGACAGGGAAACTATGGCTACACCTTC	NA	TRBJ1-2	TRBD1	TRBV12-5
CASSLSGTDPYGYTF	TGTGCCAGCAGTTTATCGGGGACAGATCCGTACGGCTACACCTTC	once	TRBJ1-2	TRBD1	TRBV27
CASSLGGRDTIYF	TGTGCCAGCAGCCTCGGGGGCCGGGACACCATATATTTT	NA	TRBJ1-3	NA	TRBV2
CSVGEGYGYTF	TGCAGCGTCGGGGAAGGTTATGGCTACACCTTC	once	TRBJ1-2	NA	TRBV29-1
CASRPGQGPISAFF	TGTGCCAGCAGGCCGGGACAGGGACCCATATCAGCTTTCTTT	NA	TRBJ1-1	TRBD1	TRBV5-6
CASSQNAEAANEKLFF	TGTGCCAGCAGCCAGAACGCTGAGGCGGCTAATGAAAAACTGTTTTTT	NA	TRBJ1-4	NA	TRBV3-1/TRBV3-2
CASSPREIREKLFF	TGTGCCAGCAGCCCCCGGGAGATTCGGGAAAAACTGTTTTTT	NA	TRBJ1-4	NA	TRBV11-3
CASSIEIRGSSPLHF	TGTGCCAGTAGTATCGAGATCAGGGGTTCCTCACCCCTCCACTTT	once	TRBJ1-6	NA	TRBV19
CASSQDGQVNTEAFF	TGTGCCAGCAGCCAAGACGGACAGGTGAACACTGAAGCTTTCTTT	NA	TRBJ1-1	TRBD1	TRBV4-2